The 16 T cell receptor beta chains below all came from one sample that was sequenced in a study of T cells of healthy individuals (dated by TCRdb to 2016 to 2019). The library was produced with 5' RACE. These reads were obtained on an Illumina MiSeq. The public reads were reprocessed in TCRdb via fastp at Q25 and MiXCR, keeping in-frame beta chains. Under each unique CDR3 protein, matching rows form one entry showing the most common genes and DNA. A total of about 60,000 distinct CDR3 sequences appear in this sample, 15% to 20% of them only once. The biggest ten clones account for about 4.7% of the sample. The origin of the receptors is a human donor in good health.

This clonotype was seen ten or more times. The chain employs TRBV12-3 or TRBV12-4 and TRBJ2-3, with D tentatively TRBD1 (5 bases). The V gene lost 5 bases and the J gene lost 0 bases, with 12 bases spanning the gap. There are 15 residues in the CDR3. Here the CDR3 reads CASSLWQGSTDTQYF. The CDR3 DNA sequence: TGTGCCAGCAGTCTCTGGCAGGGAAGCACAGATACGCAGTATTTT.

The genes are TRBV19 and TRBJ2-7, with D possibly being TRBD2 (5 bases). Germline V gene data show CDR1 as LNHDA and CDR2 as SQIVND (reference sequence). Trimming cost V 4 bases and J 1 base, with 11 bases left between them. This CDR3 has 14 residues. The chain's CDR3 is CASSNLAISYEQYF. For the CDR3, the DNA is TGTGCCAGTAGTAATCTAGCTATATCCTACGAGCAGTACTTC.

This clonotype was detected many times. The chain uses TRBV27 and TRBJ1-2; no clear D. This CDR3 region has 12 residues. Germline values: CDR1 MNHEY, CDR2 SMNVEV (reference sequence). The V end was cut by 4 bases, the J end by 10 bases, with 13 bases between. The chain's CDR3 is CASSWRPPNYTF. The CDR3 nucleotides read TGTGCCAGCAGTTGGCGCCCGCCAAACTACACCTTC.

This clonotype is a singleton in its sample. A much more abundant neighbour one base away suggests this may be a read error. The V gene is TRBV7-9, the J gene TRBJ2-7, with unresolved D. The CDR3 contains 15 residues. The germline V gene has CDR1 SEHNR and CDR2 FQNEAQ (reference sequence). The CDR3 bases are TGTGTCAGCAGCCCCTACAGAGGACCTTCGAAGGAGCAGTACTTC. This encodes CVSSPYRGPSKEQYF.

This clonotype was observed a handful of times. The V gene is TRBV10-3, the J gene TRBJ2-3; unclear D gene. V was clipped by 8 bases and J by 3 bases, with 21 bases between them. Per germline, CDR1 ENHRY and CDR2 SYGVKD. CDR3 length: 16 amino acids. CDR3 amino acids: CAIRAGDRVWTDTQYF. The CDR3 DNA reads TGTGCCATCCGGGCAGGAGACCGAGTATGGACAGATACGCAGTATTTT.

This clonotype was observed a few times. Being one base from a much bigger clone, this may be a read error. The rearrangement joins TRBV6-2 or TRBV6-3 to TRBJ1-1; D remains unclear. The CDR3 runs 11 residues. Germline loops: CDR1 MNHEY, CDR2 SVGEGT. Trimming left V 2 bases short and J 4 bases short, with 2 bases between. CDR3: CASSYPTEAFF. Here the CDR3 DNA reads TGTGCCAGCAGTTACCCCACTGAAGCTTTCTTT.

The sample holds many counts of this clonotype. V is TRBV12-3 or TRBV12-4 and J is TRBJ2-7, with TRBD2 matching over 12 bases. This CDR3 is built from 14 residues. Unmatched junction bases numbered 4, after V lost 6 bases and J lost 4 bases. CDR3 region: CASRWTSGKYEQYF. DNA of the CDR3: TGTGCCAGCAGGTGGACTAGCGGGAAGTACGAGCAGTACTTC.

This chain joins TRBV5-1 and TRBJ2-1, with D possibly being TRBD1 or TRBD2 (6 bases each). Trimming took off 1 base at V and 4 bases at J, with 18 bases between the two ends. CDR1 and CDR2 from the germline V gene are SGHRS and YFSETQ. This CDR3 has 17 amino acids. The CDR3, as DNA: TGCGCCAGCAGCTTGCGTAGCAGGGGAGGTGGTTACAATGAGCAGTTCTTC. It translates to CASSLRSRGGGYNEQFF.

In its sample, this clonotype was seen a few times. The chain has TRBV4-3 and TRBJ2-2; tentative D call: TRBD2 (6 bases). CDR1 and CDR2 from the germline V gene are LGHNA and YSLEER. The CDR3 has 16 amino acids. V lost 1 base, J lost 7 bases, and 16 bases lay in between. The CDR3 nucleotides are TGCGCCAGCAGCCAAGGGAGGGTTCGGGTGCTCGGGGAGCTGTTTTTT. It yields the protein CASSQGRVRVLGELFF.

In its sample, this clonotype was seen many times. This sequence joins TRBV29-1 and TRBJ2-5; D not resolved. The V end was cut by 0 bases, the J end by 1 base, with 9 bases between. The CDR3 length is 14 residues. Germline V gene lookup returns CDR1 SQVTM and CDR2 ANQGSEA. The CDR3 reads CSVEDGYLQETQYF. Here the CDR3 DNA reads TGCAGCGTTGAAGATGGATACCTCCAAGAGACCCAGTACTTC. Drawing the rest from reference TRBV29-1 and TRBJ2-5, the complete variable domain is SAVISQKPSRDICQRGTSLTIQCQVDSQVTMMFWYRQQPGQSLTLIATANQGSEATYESGFVIDKFPISRPNLTFSTLTVSNMSPEDSSIYLCSVEDGYLQETQYFGPGTRLLVL.

The chain combines TRBV20-1 with TRBJ2-7; the match to TRBD2 covers 10 bases. From germline, CDR1 is DFQATT and CDR2 SNEGSKA (reference sequence). The CDR3 runs to 15 residues. V trimming: 2 bases; J trimming: 0 bases; junction bases outside the gene matches: 4. The CDR3, as DNA: TGCAGTGCTAGACAAGCGGGAGGGAGCTCCTACGAGCAGTACTTC. Protein product: CSARQAGGSSYEQYF.

The chain employs TRBV27 and TRBJ2-3; the D call may be TRBD1 or TRBD2 (6 bases each). The CDR3 totals 14 residues. Trimming stripped 5 bases from V and 4 bases from J, with 13 bases between. CDR1 is MNHEY, CDR2 SMNVEV, per germline (reference sequence). The CDR3 spells CASSPQRGADTQYF. The CDR3 DNA reads as TGTGCCAGCAGTCCCCAGAGGGGGGCAGATACGCAGTATTTT.

This clonotype was found a few times. The chain has TRBV5-6 and TRBJ2-5, with D maybe TRBD2 (6 bases). The V end was cut by 0 bases, the J end by 4 bases, with 16 bases between. CDR1 is SGHDT and CDR2 is YYEEEE in the germline V gene. The CDR3 is 16 residues long. CDR3 sequence: CASSLGRAGGRETQYF. As DNA, the CDR3 is TGTGCCAGCAGCTTGGGAAGGGCTGGGGGGAGAGAGACCCAGTACTTC.

This clonotype turned up a few times. J is TRBJ2-3 and V is TRBV7-9; D uncertain. Germline CDR1 SEHNR, CDR2 FQNEAQ (reference sequence). The V end lost 5 bases, the J end lost 8 bases, and 17 bases lay between the germline ends. The CDR3 length is 14 residues. The CDR3 nucleotides read TGTGCCAGCAGCCCGTCCGCAGGTCCTGGTACGCAGTATTTT. As protein: CASSPSAGPGTQYF.

This clonotype was seen many times. V usage is TRBV12-3 or TRBV12-4 and J usage is TRBJ2-3; D unclear. V dropped 6 bases and J dropped 1 base, with 14 bases sitting between them. The CDR3 length is 15 residues. The CDR3 sequence: CASSPQKKRTDTQYF. CDR3 bases: TGTGCCAGCAGCCCACAGAAGAAGCGCACAGATACGCAGTATTTT.

The rearrangement links TRBV7-2 to TRBJ1-2; perhaps TRBD1 as D (5 bases). The CDR3 loop spans 15 amino acids. Germline assignment: CDR1 SGHTA and CDR2 FQGNSA. Trimming stripped 1 base from V and 7 bases from J, with 16 bases between. In DNA form, the CDR3 reads TGTGCCAGCAGCTTAGGGGGGTCAGGACTCGGTGGCTACACCTTC. Translated, it gives CASSLGGSGLGGYTF.